The present T cell receptor beta chain was sequenced within a study of cytomegalovirus exposure and HLA in healthy donors. The donors comprised healthy bone marrow donors. There are a few counts of this clone. The target antigen is unknown. The CDR3 sequence is 15 residues long. Looked up from germline, CDR1 is ENHRY and CDR2 is SYGVKD. V was clipped by 6 bases and J by 2 bases; unmatched bases: 6. PCR employed 60 Vbeta and 13 Jbeta primers. Here immunoSEQ multiplex PCR was the method, and the copy in TCRdb shows in-frame clones only, minus some. This sample has more than 55,000 clones, with 65% to 75% found just once. Study-wide results and caveats: The majority of TCR sequences were rare, yet some public TCRs appeared in many donors. The classifier was said to identify cytomegalovirus status with high specificity and sensitivity.

The chain couples TRBV10-3 to TRBJ2-3, with 9 bases that match TRBD2. This clonotype originated in a woman in her sixties or seventies in good health and CMV-seropositive. Sequenced sample: PBMCs. Written as DNA, the CDR3 is TGTGCCATCAGGAAGACTAGCGGCACCACAGATACGCAGTATTTT. Residues: CAIRKTSGTTDTQYF.